What follows is one T cell receptor (beta chain) and its context. The entry originates in a study of tumor and adjacent non-tumor tissue in lung cancer. This sample's RNA came from whole unsorted tissue. This non-tumor lung sample came from over 3 cm beyond the tumor edge. TCRbeta libraries were built with three rounds of nested PCR, modified from ARM-PCR. TCRdb analysed the multiplex PCR reads with MiXCR anew, one entry per CDR3 protein. The repertoire consists of 65,000 to 85,000 distinct CDR3 sequences, with 76% occurring once and the leading ten covering 35% to 55%. Germline-derived CDR1 and CDR2 are MDHEN and SYDVKM. The CDR3 spans 15 residues. The V and J ends lost 3 bases and 0 bases respectively, with 9 bases between them.

J is TRBJ1-5 and V is TRBV28; no definite D call. This TCR derives from a man aged 60-69 years with non-small cell lung cancer. The sample consisted of distant non-tumor lung tissue. This chain's CDR3 is CASSLSGFSNQPQHF. CDR3 in DNA: TGTGCCAGCAGTTTGTCGGGATTTAGCAATCAGCCCCAGCATTTT.